This T cell receptor (beta chain) was sequenced for a study of OX40 agonist ivuxolimab in advanced cancers. Looking at the study overall: A partial response was reached by three patients: one with hepatocellular carcinoma and two with cutaneous melanoma.

This CDR3 contains 16 residues. Trimming took 5 bases from V and 0 from J, leaving 14 bases between them. CDR1 is LNHDA, CDR2 SQIVND, per germline (reference sequence). Only in-frame clones appear in the TCRdb table, and some are missing; sequencing was by immunoSEQ multiplex PCR. The sample has about 64,000 clones, 75% to 95% seen once; the top ten hold about 0.4%. V is TRBV19 and J is TRBJ2-1; D uncertain. The sequencing here drew on CD4+ or CD8+ T cells sorted from blood, taken in a trial of the OX40 agonist ivuxolimab. This TCR was recovered from an adult with an advanced solid tumor such as melanoma, head and neck, liver or kidney cancer. The CDR3 protein is CASSPVSGGSYNEQFF. DNA of the CDR3: TGTGCCAGTAGTCCAGTTAGTGGTGGCTCCTACAATGAGCAGTTCTTC.